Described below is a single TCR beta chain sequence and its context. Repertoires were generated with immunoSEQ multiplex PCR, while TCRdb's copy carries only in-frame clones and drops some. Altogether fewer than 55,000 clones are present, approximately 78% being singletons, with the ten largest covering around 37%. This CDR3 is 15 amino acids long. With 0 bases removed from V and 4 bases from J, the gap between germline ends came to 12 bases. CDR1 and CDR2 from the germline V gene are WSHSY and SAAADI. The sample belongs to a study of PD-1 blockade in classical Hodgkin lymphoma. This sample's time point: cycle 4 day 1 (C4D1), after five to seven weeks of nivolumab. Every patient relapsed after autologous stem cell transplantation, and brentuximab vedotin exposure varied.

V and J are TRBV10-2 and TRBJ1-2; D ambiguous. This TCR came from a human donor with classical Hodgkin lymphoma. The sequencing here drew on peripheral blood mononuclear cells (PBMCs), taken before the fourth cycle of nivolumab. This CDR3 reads CASSESWEGAYGYTF. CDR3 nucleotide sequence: TGCGCCAGCAGTGAGTCTTGGGAGGGAGCCTATGGCTACACCTTC.